These 23 T cell receptor beta chains came from one sample sequenced in a study of cytomegalovirus exposure and HLA in healthy donors. In the PCR, 60 Vbeta and 13 Jbeta primers were used. Only in-frame clones appear in the TCRdb table, and some are missing; sequencing was by immunoSEQ multiplex PCR. The sample lists over 200,000 clones, 70% to 85% occurring once. The specimen was PBMCs. The origin of the receptors is a woman aged 35 to 49 in good health and CMV-seronegative.

This clone was recorded only once. The genes are TRBV7-9 and TRBJ2-7; D not resolved. CDR1 is SEHNR and CDR2 is FQNEAQ in the germline V gene (reference sequence). V gave up 4 bases and J gave up 1 base, with 11 bases separating them. CDR3 length: 14 residues. The CDR3 DNA follows: TGTGCCAGCAGCTCCTCCCCGGGTTCCTACGAGCAGTACTTC. Translating gives CASSSSPGSYEQYF.

The genes are TRBV29-1 and TRBJ2-3, with 13 bases matching TRBD2. Germline V gives CDR1 SQVTM, CDR2 ANQGSEA. The CDR3 has 15 amino acids. Unmatched junction bases numbered 8, after V lost 7 bases and J lost 4 bases. DNA for the CDR3: TGCAGCGCCGCCGGGACTAGCGGGGTTGCAGATACGCAGTATTTT. Amino acid sequence: CSAAGTSGVADTQYF.

V is TRBV5-1 and J is TRBJ1-2, with D hard to call. Trimming left V 4 bases short and J 2 bases short, with 12 bases between. The CDR3 spans 14 residues. Germline V gene data show CDR1 as SGHRS and CDR2 as YFSETQ. DNA of the CDR3: TGCGCCAGCAGCCCCGTCCCAAGCAACTATGGCTACACCTTC. It is translated as CASSPVPSNYGYTF.

This chain connects TRBV5-6 to TRBJ2-7; TRBD2 aligns across 8 bases. The germline V gene encodes CDR1 SGHDT and CDR2 YYEEEE. This CDR3 region has 15 residues. V was clipped by 2 bases and J by 0 bases; unmatched bases: 4. The CDR3 DNA sequence: TGTGCCAGCAGCTTAAACGGGGGGGACTCCTACGAGCAGTACTTC. It translates to CASSLNGGDSYEQYF.

This clone was found a few times. The chain carries TRBV2 and TRBJ1-3, with D tentatively TRBD1 (6 bases). V was pared by 4 bases and J by 2 bases, with 12 bases between. The CDR3 is made up of 15 amino acids. Germline assignment: CDR1 SNHLY and CDR2 FYNNEI. This CDR3 reads CASSVPRGTGNTIYF. CDR3 coding DNA: TGTGCCAGCAGTGTTCCCAGGGGAACTGGAAACACCATATATTTT.

This rearrangement joins TRBV29-1 to TRBJ1-1; possible D gene TRBD1, 5 bases. The V end was cut by 6 bases, the J end by 4 bases, with 15 bases between. Germline V gene lookup returns CDR1 SQVTM and CDR2 ANQGSEA. The CDR3 spans 13 residues. CDR3 region: CSVDTQGSTEAFF. The CDR3 DNA reads TGCAGCGTAGACACCCAGGGATCCACTGAAGCTTTCTTT.

The V and J genes are TRBV11-3 and TRBJ2-7, with D maybe TRBD2 (5 bases). Germline V lookup: CDR1 SGHNT, CDR2 YENEEA. This CDR3 has 17 residues. V was shortened by 5 bases and J by 3 bases, with 23 bases between the two germline ends. The CDR3 protein is CASSQSGTASEGYEQYF. The CDR3 DNA follows: TGTGCCAGCAGCCAGAGTGGTACGGCTAGTGAGGGCTACGAGCAGTACTTC.

This clone was seen only once. For the CDR3, the DNA is TGCGCCAGCAGCCTCCTAACCGGGACAGGGTATGACGAGCAGTACTTC. Its protein is CASSLLTGTGYDEQYF. The V call is TRBV5-1, the J call TRBJ2-5; 9 nucleotides line up with TRBD1. Near its end, the DNA agrees better with TRBJ2-7, so the J call may be wrong. There are 16 residues in the CDR3. Germline V gives CDR1 SGHRS, CDR2 YFSETQ.

The V and J genes are TRBV27 and TRBJ2-1, with a weak D call TRBD1 (6 bases). Germline lookup yields CDR1 MNHEY and CDR2 SMNVEV (reference sequence). The CDR3 runs 17 residues. The V and J ends lost 5 bases and 4 bases respectively, with 21 bases between them. The CDR3 DNA is TGTGCCAGCAGTCTCGGCCTGACAGGTCTGGGATACAATGAGCAGTTCTTC. Its translation is CASSLGLTGLGYNEQFF.

This clone was counted once. The chain employs TRBV5-6 and TRBJ1-1; 7 bases match TRBD1. Germline V gene data show CDR1 as SGHDT and CDR2 as YYEEEE. The CDR3 has 17 residues. J lost 6 bases, V lost 4 bases, and 18 bases had no gene match. The CDR3 DNA sequence: TGTGCCAGCAGCCTAGTTACCCTACAGGGGTTGAGCGCTGAAGCTTTCTTT. Its protein is CASSLVTLQGLSAEAFF. Supplemented by reference TRBV5-6 and TRBJ1-1, the full variable domain reads DAGVTQSPTHLIKTRGQQVTLRCSPKSGHDTVSWYQQALGQGPQFIFQYYEEEERQRGNFPDRFSGHQFPNYSSELNVNALLLGDSALYLCASSLVTLQGLSAEAFFGQGTRLTVV.

The J gene is TRBJ1-3, the V gene TRBV18, with 9 bases aligning to TRBD1. CDR1 is KGHSH and CDR2 is LQKENI in the germline V gene. This CDR3 region has 17 residues. The V segment lost 3 bases and the J segment 0 bases; nucleotides outside the gene matches: 6. In DNA, the CDR3 is TGTGCCAGCTCACCCGGACAGGGGACCATCTCTGGAAACACCATATATTTT. Amino acids: CASSPGQGTISGNTIYF. Supplemented by reference TRBV18 and TRBJ1-3, the full variable domain reads NAGVMQNPRHLVRRRGQEARLRCSPMKGHSHVYWYRQLPEEGLKFMVYLQKENIIDESGMPKERFSAEFPKEGPSILRIQQVVRGDSAAYFCASSPGQGTISGNTIYFGEGSWLTVV.

The chain uses TRBV4-3 and TRBJ1-2, with unresolved D. Trimming took off 0 bases at V and 8 bases at J, with 13 bases between the two ends. This CDR3 has 14 amino acids. The germline V gene has CDR1 LGHNA and CDR2 YSLEER. This CDR3 is CASSQDVRMEGYTF. Here the CDR3 DNA reads TGCGCCAGCAGCCAAGACGTCAGGATGGAAGGCTACACCTTC.

This chain connects TRBV11-2 to TRBJ1-1; D not resolved. The CDR3 is 14 residues long. CDR1 and CDR2 from the germline V gene are SGHAT and FQNNGV. V shed 5 bases and J shed 7 bases, with 17 bases lying between them. The CDR3 coding sequence is TGTGCCAGCAGCCTTGTTGCGAGGATCCATGAAGCTTTCTTT. Encoded protein: CASSLVARIHEAFF.

Points on this clone: At one of its ends the junction is not consistent with the germline gene, which may arise from a read error. J is TRBJ2-5 and V is TRBV7-7, with D possibly being TRBD2 (5 bases). In germline, CDR1 is SSHAT, CDR2 FNYEAQ (reference sequence). The CDR3 covers 14 residues. CDR3 sequence reads: CASSLDGPGETQYF. CDR3 sequence (DNA): TGTGCTAGCAGCTTAGACGGTCCGGGGGAGACCCAGTACTTC. Looking up the rest from reference TRBV7-7 and TRBJ2-5 gives the full variable domain: GAGVSQSPRYKVTKRGQDVTLRCDPISSHATLYWYQQALGQGPEFLTYFNYEAQPDKSGLPSDRFSAERPEGSISTLTIQRTEQRDSAMYRCASSLDGPGETQYFGPGTRLLVL.

The count of this clone is one. This chain uses TRBV5-4 with TRBJ1-1; 11 bases are a match to TRBD1. After removal of 0 bases from V and 6 bases from J, the junction contained 7 bases not matched to a gene. CDR1 is SGHNT and CDR2 is YYREEE in the germline V gene (reference sequence). This CDR3 is 16 amino acids long. The CDR3 region is CASSLGGTGGLAEAFF. The CDR3 region has the DNA TGTGCCAGCAGCTTGGGGGGGACAGGGGGGCTCGCTGAAGCTTTCTTT.

J is TRBJ2-2 and V is TRBV29-1, with 9 bases lining up with TRBD2. The CDR3 is made up of 14 amino acids. Germline CDR1 reads SQVTM; CDR2 reads ANQGSEA. The J segment lost 8 bases and the V segment lost 4 bases, leaving 8 bases of the junction unmatched. The CDR3 nucleotides are TGCAGCGTTGGCGGCCTAGCGGGGAATGGGGAGCTGTTTTTT. As protein: CSVGGLAGNGELFF.

The rearrangement links TRBV5-1 to TRBJ2-7; TRBD1 might be the D (5 bases). The CDR3 extends over 16 amino acids. Germline V gene sequence: CDR1 SGHRS, CDR2 YFSETQ. The V and J ends lost 5 bases and 5 bases respectively, with 23 bases between them. CDR3 DNA: TGCGCCAGCAGTTACGATTCCCGACAGCCGACTCACGAGCAGTACTTC. Translation: CASSYDSRQPTHEQYF.

The V and J genes are TRBV4-1 and TRBJ1-2; D perhaps matches TRBD1 (5 bases). The CDR3 contains 16 residues. V lost 1 base, J lost 7 bases, and 19 bases lay in between. CDR1 and CDR2 from the germline V gene are MGHRA and YSYEKL. CDR3 protein: CASSQGGTGTLAGYTF. The CDR3 DNA sequence: TGCGCCAGCAGCCAAGGGGGGACGGGGACTTTGGCTGGCTACACCTTC.

This CDR3 reads CSVTGTDYGYTF. For the CDR3, the DNA is TGCAGCGTGACCGGGACAGATTATGGCTACACCTTC. The chain recombines TRBV29-1 with TRBJ1-2; 7 bases match TRBD1. Germline V gene lookup returns CDR1 SQVTM and CDR2 ANQGSEA. V shed 6 bases, J shed 5 bases, and the junction held 6 bases outside the gene matches. The CDR3 length is 12 residues.

The chain is built from TRBV7-9 and TRBJ1-4, with a tentative D call TRBD1 (6 bases). CDR1 is SEHNR and CDR2 is FQNEAQ in the germline V gene (reference sequence). Trimming shortened V by 5 bases and J by 8 bases, and 18 bases separated the two germline ends. This CDR3 spans 15 amino acids. Here the CDR3 reads CASSPRGGGDEKLFF. The CDR3 nucleotides are TGTGCCAGCAGCCCTAGGGGGGGCGGCGACGAAAAACTGTTTTTT.

Here the CDR3 reads CASSPGGDEQYF. The CDR3 region has the DNA TGCGCCAGCAGCCCAGGGGGTGACGAGCAGTACTTC. The gene calls are TRBV5-1 and TRBJ2-7; TRBD1 matches 7 bases. V was pared by 4 bases and J by 5 bases, with 3 bases of the junction left unmatched. Germline V gene sequence: CDR1 SGHRS, CDR2 YFSETQ. This CDR3 has 12 amino acids.

The chain links TRBV6-5 to TRBJ2-5; 7 bases match TRBD1. The germline gives CDR1 MNHEY, CDR2 SVGAGI. The CDR3 sequence is 13 residues long. Trimming removed 6 bases from V and 4 bases from J; junction bases left unmatched: 5. The CDR3 reads CASRGTELETQYF. The CDR3 nucleotides read TGTGCCAGCAGAGGGACAGAACTAGAGACCCAGTACTTC.

This clone was counted once. J is TRBJ1-2 and V is TRBV7-9; the match to TRBD1 covers 8 bases. The J segment lost 4 bases and the V segment lost 0 bases, leaving 4 bases of the junction unmatched. The CDR3 consists of 15 residues. Germline V CDR1 and CDR2: SEHNR, FQNEAQ (reference sequence). In DNA, the CDR3 is TGTGCCAGCAGCTTAGCGGACAGGGAGTCCTATGGCTACACCTTC. It yields the protein CASSLADRESYGYTF.